The present TCR beta chain was sequenced within a study of blood T cells in healthy people across ages. Study-level findings and limits: Per million T cells, TCR beta diversity dropped about linearly as age rose.

This clonotype came up a few times. Its specificity is unknown. The CDR3 covers 17 residues. Germline loops: CDR1 KGHSH, CDR2 LQKENI. V was pared by 3 bases and J by 1 base, with 7 bases of the junction left unmatched. Sample-barcoded 5' priming and a J-beta primer mix drove a second PCR of about 6 to 12 cycles. TCRdb independently ran MiXCR on the 5' RACE reads; one entry per CDR3 protein. The sample holds around 800,000 distinct CDR3 sequences, about 26% seen once. These data were also reused for a study on T cells of mothers and their children.

This TCR came from a boy aged 5-17 years in good health. This rearrangement joins TRBV18 to TRBJ2-1; 9 positions agree with TRBD1. The sample consisted of blood. DNA of the CDR3: TGTGCCAGCTCACCGCCGACCGGGACAGGGTCCTACAATGAGCAGTTCTTC. Its protein product is CASSPPTGTGSYNEQFF.